These 26 T cell receptor beta chains came from one sample sequenced in a study of CD8 T cells in ankylosing spondylitis. Study-wide results and limits: A motif in TCR beta, a set of eight or nine highly homologous variants, appeared characteristic of ankylosing spondylitis blood.

From the 5' RACE reads, TCRdb called clonotypes with MiXCR, one entry per CDR3 protein. The data contain around 140,000 distinct CDR3 sequences, 15% to 20% of them singletons. These receptors are not linked to any known antigen. Sequencing was carried out using blood, either unsorted or a sorted T cell fraction (not recorded which). These receptors came from a male donor with ankylosing spondylitis.

The gene calls are TRBV20-1 and TRBJ1-1; D is possibly TRBD1 (6 bases). This CDR3 has 12 residues. V lost 3 bases and J 1 base, leaving 6 bases between the germline ends. The germline V gene encodes CDR1 DFQATT and CDR2 SNEGSKA (reference sequence). In nucleotides, the CDR3 is TGCAGTGCTAGGGACAGGAACACTGAAGCTTTCTTT. Translation: CSARDRNTEAFF.

This clonotype was observed once. The CDR3 protein is CASSQGSGGLGGTEAFF. The CDR3 DNA reads TGTGCCAGCAGCCAAGGATCCGGGGGGCTCGGGGGCACTGAAGCTTTCTTT. The V and J genes are TRBV3-1 and TRBJ1-1; possibly TRBD1 for D (6 bases). Per germline, CDR1 LGHDT and CDR2 YNNKEL (reference sequence). Trimming pared 1 base from V and 4 bases from J, leaving 19 bases between. This CDR3 spans 17 amino acids.

This chain connects TRBV4-3 to TRBJ2-1, with 8 bases lining up with TRBD2. CDR1 is LGHNA and CDR2 is YSLEER in the germline V gene. After removal of 1 base from V and 6 bases from J, the junction contained 17 bases not matched to a gene. CDR3 size: 19 residues. CDR3 loop: CASSQVGGGTSDARNEQFF. As DNA, the CDR3 is TGCGCCAGCAGCCAAGTAGGAGGCGGGACTAGTGATGCCCGCAATGAGCAGTTCTTC.

In regard to this clonotype: An end of the junction differs from the germline gene, which may be a read error. The CDR3 sequence: CPSSYRGTDQPQHF. The CDR3 DNA follows: TGTCCCAGCAGTTACCGCGGGACCGATCAGCCCCAGCATTTT. This chain joins TRBV28 and TRBJ1-5, with a possible D match to TRBD1 (5 bases). CDR1 MDHEN and CDR2 SYDVKM come from the germline V gene. This CDR3 region has 14 residues. Together with reference TRBV28 and TRBJ1-5, the CDR3 gives the full variable domain: DVKVTQSSRYLVKRTGEKVFLECVQDMDHENMFWYRQDPGLGLRLIYFSYDVKMKEKGDIPEGYSVSREKKERFSLILESASTNQTSMYLCPSSYRGTDQPQHFGDGTRLSIL.

The sample holds many counts of this clonotype. The V and J genes are TRBV15 and TRBJ1-1; the match to TRBD1 covers 9 bases. The ends lost 3 bases at V and 3 bases at J; junction bases unmatched: 20. This CDR3 comprises 20 residues. Germline values: CDR1 LNHNV, CDR2 YYDKDF (reference sequence). The DNA for the CDR3 is TGTGCCACCAGCAGTATATATACCGGGACAGGGTACCTCCCGTACACTGAAGCTTTCTTT. Encoded protein: CATSSIYTGTGYLPYTEAFF.

The chain carries TRBV9 and TRBJ2-7; no clear D gene. This CDR3 spans 15 amino acids. The germline CDR1 and CDR2 sequences are SGDLS and YYNGEE. Deletions cut 3 bases from V and 1 base from J, with 14 bases between. The CDR3, as DNA: TGTGCCAGCAGCGGCTACTCAGACATATCCTACGAGCAGTACTTC. This translates into CASSGYSDISYEQYF.

This clonotype was seen more than once but under ten times. The CDR3 DNA reads TGTGCCAGCAGAACGGACAGAATGTTCTACGAGCAGTACTTC. It codes for CASRTDRMFYEQYF. The rearrangement uses TRBV28 and TRBJ2-7; maybe TRBD1 (6 bases). This CDR3 is built from 14 residues. Deletions cut 6 bases from V and 3 bases from J, with 15 bases between. Germline CDR1 is MDHEN and CDR2 is SYDVKM.

CDR3 nucleotides: TGCGCCAGCAGCTTGGACGCTCTTGGCAACACAGATACGCAGTATTTT. The encoded protein is CASSLDALGNTDTQYF. This chain joins TRBV5-1 and TRBJ2-3; D call uncertain. Trimming left V 0 bases short and J 2 bases short, with 13 bases between. Germline V gene lookup returns CDR1 SGHRS and CDR2 YFSETQ. The CDR3 contains 16 residues.

This clonotype was counted a few times. The chain has TRBV6-2 or TRBV6-3 and TRBJ2-1; 7 bases align to TRBD2. Germline-derived CDR1 and CDR2 are MNHEY and SVGEGT. There are 11 residues in the CDR3. Trimming at V came to 11 bases and at J to 5 bases, leaving 3 bases not matched to a gene. The CDR3 coding sequence is TGTGCCTCTAGCGGCCACAATGAGCAGTTCTTC. It specifies CASSGHNEQFF.

This clonotype was counted ten times or more. The rearrangement joins TRBV29-1 to TRBJ2-3, with 8 bases identical to TRBD2. Germline V gene data show CDR1 as SQVTM and CDR2 as ANQGSEA. This CDR3 region has 15 residues. After removal of 6 bases from V and 2 bases from J, the junction contained 10 bases not matched to a gene. The CDR3 is CSVRLLAENTDTQYF. Here the CDR3 DNA reads TGCAGCGTAAGACTACTAGCGGAGAACACAGATACGCAGTATTTT.

The chain has TRBV7-9 and TRBJ2-2; 8 bases are shared with TRBD1. Germline V CDR1 and CDR2: SEHNR, FQNEAQ (reference sequence). The CDR3 is 16 residues long. With V trimmed by 3 bases and J by 1 base, 4 bases remained unmatched. The CDR3 DNA reads TGTGCCAGCAGCTTGGGACAGGTTCTGAACACCGGGGAGCTGTTTTTT. It translates to CASSLGQVLNTGELFF.

This chain joins TRBV12-3 or TRBV12-4 and TRBJ1-2, with a possible D match to TRBD1 (5 bases). Trimming pared 6 bases from V and 3 bases from J, leaving 11 bases between. There are 13 residues in the CDR3. CDR3 region: CASRDRDYYGYTF. The CDR3 DNA reads TGTGCCAGCAGGGACCGGGACTACTATGGCTACACCTTC.

The V gene is TRBV15, the J gene TRBJ2-6, with D possibly being TRBD2 (5 bases). V shed 0 bases and J shed 1 base, with 7 bases lying between them. The length of the CDR3 is 16 residues. Germline CDR1 reads LNHNV; CDR2 reads YYDKDF (reference sequence). CDR3 in DNA: TGTGCCACCAGCAGAGATAGAGGGTCTGGGGCCAACGTCCTGACTTTC. Translation gives CATSRDRGSGANVLTF.

This clonotype appeared many times. The CDR3 region has the DNA TGCGCCAGCAGCCAAGGGACTAGCGGTTATACATCCTACGAGCAGTACTTC. It specifies CASSQGTSGYTSYEQYF. The chain links TRBV4-1 to TRBJ2-7, with TRBD2 identical over 10 bases. Per germline, CDR1 MGHRA and CDR2 YSYEKL. V gave up 1 base and J gave up 1 base; unmatched junction bases: 7. The CDR3 is 17 amino acids.

This clonotype came up a few times. The chain couples TRBV7-8 to TRBJ2-7; 11 nucleotides agree with TRBD2. Germline V gene lookup returns CDR1 SGHVS and CDR2 FQNEAQ. The length of the CDR3 is 14 residues. J lost 2 bases, V lost 6 bases, and 3 bases had no gene match. CDR3 sequence: CASRGTSGPYEQYF. CDR3 in DNA: TGTGCCAGCAGGGGGACTAGCGGCCCCTACGAGCAGTACTTC.

The V gene is TRBV7-9, the J gene TRBJ2-3; D possibly uses TRBD1 or TRBD2 (5 bases each). V lost 5 bases to trimming and J lost 1 base, with 10 bases between them. Germline V gene lookup returns CDR1 SEHNR and CDR2 FQNEAQ (reference sequence). The CDR3 extends over 14 amino acids. CDR3 region: CASSPGRGTDTQYF. In DNA, the CDR3 is TGTGCCAGCAGCCCGGGACGGGGCACAGATACGCAGTATTTT.

This clonotype showed up just a few times. The chain links TRBV30 to TRBJ2-7; possibly TRBD1 or TRBD2 for D (5 bases each). V was clipped by 3 bases and J by 5 bases, with 5 bases between them. CDR3 size: 10 residues. Germline CDR1 GTSNPN, CDR2 SVGIG (reference sequence). This CDR3 reads CAWRGDEQYF. CDR3 DNA sequence: TGTGCCTGGAGGGGGGACGAGCAGTACTTC. The full variable domain, its missing parts supplied by reference TRBV30 and TRBJ2-7, is SQTIHQWPATLVQPVGSPLSLECTVEGTSNPNLYWYRQAAGRGLQLLFYSVGIGQISSEVPQNLSASRPQDRQFILSSKKLLLSDSGFYLCAWRGDEQYFGPGTRLTVT.

The chain carries TRBV28 and TRBJ2-2; no firm D call. CDR3 length equals 12 residues. The V gene lost 6 bases and the J gene lost 7 bases, with 9 bases spanning the gap. The V gene's germline CDR1 is MDHEN and CDR2 SYDVKM. The CDR3 loop reads CASSPVLGELFF. In DNA, the CDR3 is TGTGCCAGCAGCCCAGTCCTCGGGGAGCTGTTTTTT.

V gene TRBV27 combines with J gene TRBJ1-1, with D possibly TRBD1 on 6 matching bases. The ends were cut back, 3 bases at V and 3 bases at J, with 14 bases in the middle. CDR3 length equals 15 residues. Germline CDR1 MNHEY, CDR2 SMNVEV (reference sequence). The CDR3 nucleotides read TGTGCCAGCAGTTTTACGGGGGGCTGGGACACTGAAGCTTTCTTT. Protein sequence: CASSFTGGWDTEAFF.

The rearrangement joins TRBV9 to TRBJ2-3; possibly TRBD2 for D (6 bases). The V gene's germline CDR1 is SGDLS and CDR2 YYNGEE. The ends were cut back, 4 bases at V and 1 base at J, with 16 bases in the middle. There are 16 residues in the CDR3. The DNA of the CDR3 is TGTGCCAGCAGCCCCAGTGGAGGGATGGGCACAGATACGCAGTATTTT. Translation: CASSPSGGMGTDTQYF.

This clonotype has only a few counts. The chain joins TRBV7-2 to TRBJ2-7; D remains ambiguous. Germline CDR1 and CDR2: SGHTA and FQGNSA. This CDR3 has 13 amino acids. V lost 3 bases and J 2 bases, leaving 8 bases between the germline ends. CDR3 DNA: TGTGCCAGCAGCTTCGGCCCAACCTACGAGCAGTACTTC. Translated: CASSFGPTYEQYF.

This clonotype was seen more than once but under ten times. The rearrangement links TRBV27 to TRBJ2-7, with 13 bases aligning to TRBD2. V was pared by 5 bases and J by 3 bases, with 4 bases of the junction left unmatched. CDR1 MNHEY and CDR2 SMNVEV come from the germline V gene (reference sequence). This CDR3 region has 15 residues. CDR3 bases: TGTGCCAGCAGTAAACGACTAGCGGGAGGCTACGAGCAGTACTTC. Amino acids: CASSKRLAGGYEQYF.

In its sample, this clonotype was seen a few times. The rearrangement joins TRBV20-1 to TRBJ1-1; 7 bases agree with TRBD1. The V and J ends lost 1 base and 0 bases, in that order; junction bases with no gene match: 8. Germline V gene data show CDR1 as DFQATT and CDR2 as SNEGSKA (reference sequence). This CDR3 is 16 amino acids long. In nucleotides, the CDR3 is TGCAGTGCTAGAGGGCCAGGGGGTCTTATGAACACTGAAGCTTTCTTT. It is translated as CSARGPGGLMNTEAFF.

This clonotype occurred a few times. The chain joins TRBV11-3 to TRBJ2-3; no definite D call. The germline gives CDR1 SGHNT, CDR2 YENEEA. CDR3 length: 13 amino acids. V lost 4 bases and J lost 5, with 10 bases in between. CDR3 nucleotides: TGTGCCAGCAGCTCACCCCCGGGAGATACGCAGTATTTT. Translating it yields CASSSPPGDTQYF.

This chain uses TRBV5-1 with TRBJ2-7, with 10 bases identical to TRBD2. The V segment lost 4 bases and the J segment 3 bases; nucleotides outside the gene matches: 7. The germline V gene has CDR1 SGHRS and CDR2 YFSETQ. The CDR3 length is 15 residues. CDR3 residues: CASSLAGLASYEQYF. CDR3 DNA sequence: TGCGCCAGCAGCCTCGCGGGACTAGCGAGCTACGAGCAGTACTTC. The full variable domain, completed using reference TRBV5-1 and TRBJ2-7, is KAGVTQTPRYLIKTRGQQVTLSCSPISGHRSVSWYQQTPGQGLQFLFEYFSETQRNKGNFPGRFSGRQFSNSRSEMNVSTLELGDSALYLCASSLAGLASYEQYFGPGTRLTVT.

The sample holds a few counts of this clonotype. The V gene is TRBV25-1, the J gene TRBJ2-3, with D unresolved. Trimming removed 1 base from V and 4 bases from J, with 9 bases in between. The length of the CDR3 is 14 residues. Germline-derived CDR1 and CDR2 are MGHDK and SYGVNS. CDR3 residues: CASSEFAGADTQYF. CDR3 coding DNA: TGTGCCAGCAGTGAATTTGCAGGCGCAGATACGCAGTATTTT.